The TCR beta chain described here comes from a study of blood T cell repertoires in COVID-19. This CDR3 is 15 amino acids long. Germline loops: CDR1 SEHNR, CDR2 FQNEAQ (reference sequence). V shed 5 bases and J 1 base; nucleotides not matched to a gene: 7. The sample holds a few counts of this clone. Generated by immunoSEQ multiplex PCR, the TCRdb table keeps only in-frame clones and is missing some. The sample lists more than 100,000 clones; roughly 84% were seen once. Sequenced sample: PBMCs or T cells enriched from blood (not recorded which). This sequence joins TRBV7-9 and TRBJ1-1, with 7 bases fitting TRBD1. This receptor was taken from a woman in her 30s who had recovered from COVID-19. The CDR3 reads CASSGHGQANTEAFF. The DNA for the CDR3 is TGTGCCAGCAGCGGGCACGGACAGGCGAACACTGAAGCTTTCTTT. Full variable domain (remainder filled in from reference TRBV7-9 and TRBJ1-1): DTGVSQNPRHKITKRGQNVTFRCDPISEHNRLYWYRQTLGQGPEFLTYFQNEAQLEKSRLLSDRFSAERPKGSFSTLEIQRTEQGDSAMYLCASSGHGQANTEAFFGQGTRLTVV.